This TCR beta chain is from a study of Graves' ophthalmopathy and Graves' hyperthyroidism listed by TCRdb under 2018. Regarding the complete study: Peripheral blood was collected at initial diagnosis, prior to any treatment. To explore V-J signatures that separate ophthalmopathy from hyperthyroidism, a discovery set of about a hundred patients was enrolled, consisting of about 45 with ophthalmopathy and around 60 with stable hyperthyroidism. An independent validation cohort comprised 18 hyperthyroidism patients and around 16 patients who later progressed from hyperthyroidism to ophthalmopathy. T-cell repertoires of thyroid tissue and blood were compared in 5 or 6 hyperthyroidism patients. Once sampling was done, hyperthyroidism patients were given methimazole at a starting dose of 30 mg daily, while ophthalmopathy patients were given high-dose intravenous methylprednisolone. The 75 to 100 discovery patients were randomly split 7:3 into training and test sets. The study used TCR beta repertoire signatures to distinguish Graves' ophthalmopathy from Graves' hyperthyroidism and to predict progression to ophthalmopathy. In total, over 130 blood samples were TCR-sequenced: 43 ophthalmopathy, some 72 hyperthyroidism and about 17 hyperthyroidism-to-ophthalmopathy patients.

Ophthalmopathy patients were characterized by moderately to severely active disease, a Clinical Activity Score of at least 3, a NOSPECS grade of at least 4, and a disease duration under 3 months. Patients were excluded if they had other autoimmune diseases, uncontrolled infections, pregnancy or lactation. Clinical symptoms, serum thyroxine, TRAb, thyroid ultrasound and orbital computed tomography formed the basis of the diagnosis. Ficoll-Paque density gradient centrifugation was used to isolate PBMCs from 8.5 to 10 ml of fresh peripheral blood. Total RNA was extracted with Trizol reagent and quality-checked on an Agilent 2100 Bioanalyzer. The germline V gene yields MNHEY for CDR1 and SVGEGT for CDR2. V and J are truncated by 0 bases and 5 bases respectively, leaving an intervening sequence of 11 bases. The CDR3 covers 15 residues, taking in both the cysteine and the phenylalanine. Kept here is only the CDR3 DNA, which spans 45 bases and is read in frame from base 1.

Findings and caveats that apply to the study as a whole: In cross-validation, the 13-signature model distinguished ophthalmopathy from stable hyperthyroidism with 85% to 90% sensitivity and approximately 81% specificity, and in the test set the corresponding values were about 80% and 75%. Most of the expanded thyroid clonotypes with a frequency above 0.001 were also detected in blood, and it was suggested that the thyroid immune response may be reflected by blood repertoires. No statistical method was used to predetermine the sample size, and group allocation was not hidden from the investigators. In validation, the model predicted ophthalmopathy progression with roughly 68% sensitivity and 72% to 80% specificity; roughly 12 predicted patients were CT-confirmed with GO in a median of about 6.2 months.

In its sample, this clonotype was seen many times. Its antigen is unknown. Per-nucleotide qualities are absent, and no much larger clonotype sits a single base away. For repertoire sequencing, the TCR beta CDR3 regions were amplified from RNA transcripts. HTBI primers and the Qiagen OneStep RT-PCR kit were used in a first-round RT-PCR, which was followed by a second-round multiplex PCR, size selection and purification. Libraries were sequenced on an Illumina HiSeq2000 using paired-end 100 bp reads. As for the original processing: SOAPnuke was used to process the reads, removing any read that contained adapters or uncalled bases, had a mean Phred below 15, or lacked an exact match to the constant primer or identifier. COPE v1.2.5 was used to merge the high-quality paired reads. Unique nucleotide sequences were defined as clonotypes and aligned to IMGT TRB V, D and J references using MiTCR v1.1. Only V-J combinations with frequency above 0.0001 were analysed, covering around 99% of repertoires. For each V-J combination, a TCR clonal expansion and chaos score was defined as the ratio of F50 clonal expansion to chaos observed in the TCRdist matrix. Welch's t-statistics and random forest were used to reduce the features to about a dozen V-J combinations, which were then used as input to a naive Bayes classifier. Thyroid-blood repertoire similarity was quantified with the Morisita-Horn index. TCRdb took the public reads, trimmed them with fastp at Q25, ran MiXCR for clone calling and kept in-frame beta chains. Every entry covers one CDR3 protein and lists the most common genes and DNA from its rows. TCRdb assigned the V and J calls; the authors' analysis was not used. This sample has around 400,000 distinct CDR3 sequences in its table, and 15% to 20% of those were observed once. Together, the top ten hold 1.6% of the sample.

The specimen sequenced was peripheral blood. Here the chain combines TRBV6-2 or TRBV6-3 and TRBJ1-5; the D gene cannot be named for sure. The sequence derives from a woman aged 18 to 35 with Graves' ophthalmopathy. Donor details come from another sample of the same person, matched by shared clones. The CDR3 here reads CASSYSDMRYQPQHF. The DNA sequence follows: TGTGCCAGCAGTTACTCCGACATGCGGTATCAGCCCCAGCATTTT.